This T cell receptor (beta chain) was sequenced for a study of T-cell memory formation after mild COVID-19. Notes on the study in general: There was no confirmation that second-wave clones peaking on day 37 were SARS-CoV-2 specific. Later expanders leaned CD4+, whereas clones that contracted between day 15 and 85 were balanced CD4/CD8.

TCRdb reprocessed the 5' RACE reads with MiXCR, giving one entry per CDR3 protein. This table holds approximately 240,000 distinct CDR3 sequences, roughly 15% found once. The V end was cut by 11 bases, the J end by 5 bases, with 13 bases between. The CDR3 is 11 residues long. Germline V gene sequence: CDR1 MNHEY, CDR2 SMNVEV (reference sequence). Turning to this clonotype: Its antigen is not known.

This TCR was sampled from a man aged 18-30 years who had mild COVID-19 (a few samples of this study predate the infection). Cell type and time point are not known. This chain uses TRBV27 with TRBJ2-7; D not resolved. Sequencing was carried out using PBMCs or a T cell subset sorted from them (not recorded which). This CDR3 reads CAGVDNNEQYV. The CDR3 coding sequence is TGTGCCGGGGTGGATAATAACGAGCAGTACGTC.